This paragraph reports one T cell receptor beta chain. Data came from immunoSEQ multiplex PCR; TCRdb stores just in-frame clones and leaves some out. Of about 44,000 clones in the sample, 85% to 90% were seen once. The data originate from a study of blood T cell repertoires in COVID-19. Background on the study: Both acute and convalescent COVID-19 samples were obtained from the United States, Italy and Spain. The cDNA or gDNA used as material had been derived from T cells, B-cell-depleted T cells, or PBMCs.

CDR3 length equals 15 residues. From germline, CDR1 is KGHDR and CDR2 SFDVKD. V was clipped by 4 bases and J by 7 bases; unmatched bases: 11. The chain carries TRBV24-1 and TRBJ1-2; TRBD1 matches at 7 bases. This TCR was recovered from a human donor in a cohort sampled during active COVID-19. Source material: peripheral blood. The CDR3 sequence is CATSEPNSGGSGYTF. Written as DNA, the CDR3 is TGTGCCACCAGTGAACCTAACTCAGGGGGTTCTGGCTACACCTTC.